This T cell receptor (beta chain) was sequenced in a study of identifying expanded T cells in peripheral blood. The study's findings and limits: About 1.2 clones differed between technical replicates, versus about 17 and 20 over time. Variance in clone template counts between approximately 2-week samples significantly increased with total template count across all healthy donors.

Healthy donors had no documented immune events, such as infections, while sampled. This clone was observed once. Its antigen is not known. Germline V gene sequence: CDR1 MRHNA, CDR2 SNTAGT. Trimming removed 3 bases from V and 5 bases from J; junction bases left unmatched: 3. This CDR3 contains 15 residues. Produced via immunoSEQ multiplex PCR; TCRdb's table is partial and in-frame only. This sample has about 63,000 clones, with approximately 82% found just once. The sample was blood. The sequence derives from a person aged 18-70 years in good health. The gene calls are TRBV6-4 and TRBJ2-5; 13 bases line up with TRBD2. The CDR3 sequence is CASSETSGGAETQYF. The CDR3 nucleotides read TGTGCCAGCAGTGAAACTAGCGGGGGGGCTGAGACCCAGTACTTC.